These 4 T cell receptor beta chains share one sample of origin, sequenced in a study of blood T cell repertoires in COVID-19 (dated by TCRdb to 2020 to 2021). Receptors were amplified or captured by the immunoSEQ multiplex PCR assay. TCRdb holds this immuneACCESS table with in-frame rearrangements only. Some clones are missing; in checked studies, unresolved V genes explain under half, and the rest has no known cause. Recorded for this sample are about 210,000 clones; under 95% of them occurred a single time. The top ten hold roughly 1.2% of the sample. The sample consisted of peripheral blood. These receptor sequences come from a man aged 25-45 years with acute or convalescent COVID-19.

The chain links TRBV27 to TRBJ2-7; the match to TRBD1 covers 9 bases. Germline V CDR1 and CDR2: MNHEY, SMNVEV (reference sequence). This CDR3 is built from 11 residues. V lost 10 bases, J lost 5 bases, and 3 bases stayed unmatched. The CDR3 bases are TGTGCCAACGGACAGGGGAACGAGCAGTACTTC. This sequence encodes CANGQGNEQYF.

The chain employs TRBV28 and TRBJ1-5; D perhaps matches TRBD1 (6 bases). Per germline, CDR1 MDHEN and CDR2 SYDVKM. This CDR3 region has 15 residues. Trimming removed 1 base from V and 5 bases from J, with 12 bases in between. The chain's CDR3 is CASSLYRDTHQPQHF. The CDR3 nucleotides are TGTGCCAGCAGTTTATACCGGGACACTCATCAGCCCCAGCATTTT.

This sequence joins TRBV7-2 and TRBJ2-5, with a weak D call TRBD2 (5 bases). Trimming took off 1 base at V and 2 bases at J, with 14 bases between the two ends. CDR3 length: 16 amino acids. The germline V gene encodes CDR1 SGHTA and CDR2 FQGNSA. Written as DNA, the CDR3 is TGTGCCAGCAGCTTAGTCGTCTCGGGGATTCAAGAGACCCAGTACTTC. The encoded protein is CASSLVVSGIQETQYF.

The genes are TRBV28 and TRBJ2-5; D may be TRBD2 (5 bases). Germline CDR1 reads MDHEN; CDR2 reads SYDVKM. This CDR3 comprises 18 residues. V was pared by 2 bases and J by 5 bases, with 24 bases between. CDR3 nucleotides: TGTGCCAGCAGTTTACCACAGTCCGGGAAGGGTCTTTGGGAGACCCAGTACTTC. It codes for CASSLPQSGKGLWETQYF.